Below are 8 T cell receptor beta chains sequenced from a single sample in a study of shared clonotypes between healthy human individuals. Sequencing used immunoSEQ multiplex PCR; TCRdb keeps in-frame clones, though not all of them. This sample yields fewer than 650,000 clones, of which roughly four fifths are seen a single time; about 12% belongs to the top ten. What was sequenced was PBMCs. Receptors originate from a middle-aged woman in good health. Some clones in this sample may be carry-over from other donors' samples.

The chain uses TRBV13 and TRBJ2-1; no clear D gene. V lost 0 bases and J lost 1, with 4 bases in between. This CDR3 contains 14 residues. Germline-derived CDR1 and CDR2 are PRHDT and FYEKMQ (reference sequence). The CDR3 is CASSLGGSYNEQFF. Written as DNA, the CDR3 is TGTGCCAGCAGCTTAGGGGGGTCCTACAATGAGCAGTTCTTC. The full variable domain, in which reference TRBV13 and TRBJ2-1 provide the parts outside the CDR3, is AAGVIQSPRHLIKEKRETATLKCYPIPRHDTVYWYQQGPGQDPQFLISFYEKMQSDKGSIPDRFSAQQFSDYHSELNMSSLELGDSALYFCASSLGGSYNEQFFGPGTRLTVL.

This sequence joins TRBV4-1 and TRBJ1-2; D possibly corresponds to TRBD1 (5 bases). Germline V gene sequence: CDR1 MGHRA, CDR2 YSYEKL. The CDR3 loop spans 15 amino acids. Trimming took off 4 bases at V and 7 bases at J, with 19 bases between the two ends. The CDR3 reads CASSPDPVGTRGYTF. For the CDR3, the DNA is TGCGCCAGCAGCCCAGATCCGGTAGGGACTCGTGGCTACACCTTC.

V gene TRBV28 combines with J gene TRBJ1-2; D uncertain. This CDR3 contains 13 residues. Trimming shortened V by 2 bases and J by 4 bases, and 8 bases separated the two germline ends. CDR1 is MDHEN, CDR2 SYDVKM, per germline. CDR3 sequence (DNA): TGTGCCAGCAGTTTACCTGACACCTATGGCTACACCTTC. Translated: CASSLPDTYGYTF.

The chain employs TRBV9 and TRBJ2-3; TRBD2 matches at 11 bases. Losses at the gene ends were 5 bases for V and 2 bases for J; bases not matched to a gene: 4. Germline CDR1 reads SGDLS; CDR2 reads YYNGEE. CDR3 length: 15 amino acids. The CDR3 reads CASSGLAGDTDTQYF. In nucleotides, the CDR3 is TGTGCCAGCAGTGGACTAGCGGGCGACACAGATACGCAGTATTTT. Variable domain in full (rest from reference TRBV9 and TRBJ2-3): DSGVTQTPKHLITATGQRVTLRCSPRSGDLSVYWYQQSLDQGLQFLIQYYNGEERAKGNILERFSAQQFPDLHSELNLSSLELGDSALYFCASSGLAGDTDTQYFGPGTRLTVL.

The chain links TRBV5-4 to TRBJ2-1, with D perhaps TRBD2 (6 bases). The CDR3 consists of 16 residues. The germline V gene encodes CDR1 SGHNT and CDR2 YYREEE (reference sequence). Trimming took 0 bases from V and 0 from J, leaving 10 bases between them. In DNA form, the CDR3 reads TGTGCCAGCAGCTTGGACTGGGACTCCTCCTACAATGAGCAGTTCTTC. Its protein product is CASSLDWDSSYNEQFF.

As for this clone: Other nucleotide sequences from this sample produce the same CDR3. The chain couples TRBV28 to TRBJ2-1, with no clear D. The CDR3 has 11 residues. Trimming shortened V by 3 bases and J by 9 bases, and 6 bases separated the two germline ends. Germline CDR1 is MDHEN and CDR2 is SYDVKM. CDR3 amino acids: CASSLTLEQFF. The CDR3, as DNA: TGTGCCAGCAGTTTGACTCTTGAGCAGTTCTTC.

The rearrangement uses TRBV19 and TRBJ2-1; D is unclear. V shed 9 bases and J shed 4 bases, with 13 bases lying between them. Germline-derived CDR1 and CDR2 are LNHDA and SQIVND (reference sequence). The CDR3 extends over 13 amino acids. The CDR3 sequence is CASDTYPYNEQFF. The CDR3 region has the DNA TGTGCCAGCGACACCTACCCGTACAATGAGCAGTTCTTC.

This clone was seen just once. J is TRBJ1-3 and V is TRBV4-2, with D unclear. The CDR3 is 16 residues long. The V end lost 0 bases, the J end lost 0 bases, and 9 bases lay between the germline ends. Germline values: CDR1 LGHNA, CDR2 YNFKEQ. CDR3 in amino acids: CASSQEVQSSGNTIYF. The DNA for the CDR3 is TGTGCCAGCAGCCAAGAAGTACAGAGCTCTGGAAACACCATATATTTT.